Listed below are T cell receptor beta chains from one sample, sequenced in a study of T cell repertoires in ileal Crohn's disease. Data came from immunoSEQ multiplex PCR; TCRdb stores just in-frame clones and leaves some out. The sample contains several thousand clones, 74% of which appear only once. The sample comprised ileal tissue. The receptors come from an adult with Crohn's disease. Both conserved end residues are part of each CDR3. D genes are given only for firm matches.

v_gene	j_gene	d_gene	CDR3aa	CDR3nt
TRBV6-5	TRBJ2-2	.	CASKPFNTGELFF	TGTGCCAGCAAGCCATTCAACACCGGGGAGCTGTTTTTT
TRBV5-5	TRBJ1-5	.	CASSGGLGGNQPQHF	TGTGCCAGCAGCGGCGGGCTCGGAGGCAATCAGCCCCAGCATTTT
TRBV30	TRBJ1-4	.	CAWSTESNEKLFF	TGTGCCTGGAGTACAGAATCTAATGAAAAACTGTTTTTT
TRBV30	TRBJ1-1	.	CAWSAVRGGEAFF	TGTGCCTGGAGTGCTGTTCGGGGAGGTGAAGCTTTCTTT
TRBV27	TRBJ1-2	TRBD1	CATRSHLLTTGDGGYTF	TGTGCCACCAGATCCCATCTCCTTACGACAGGGGATGGAGGCTACACCTTC
TRBV5-4	TRBJ2-7	.	CASSLRGQQYF	TGTGCCAGCAGCTTGAGAGGGCAGCAGTACTTC
TRBV5-1	TRBJ2-6	.	CASSPLQGRVLTF	TGCGCCAGCAGTCCGTTACAGGGGAGGGTCCTGACTTTC
TRBV5-6	TRBJ1-4	.	CASSLAGGIDEKLFF	TGTGCCAGCAGCTTGGCCGGGGGGATTGATGAAAAACTGTTTTTT
TRBV2	TRBJ1-5	.	CASSEAGGIGGNQPQHF	TGTGCCAGCAGTGAAGCGGGAGGTATCGGGGGGAATCAGCCCCAGCATTTT
TRBV4-2	TRBJ1-5	.	CASSHPGYGPQHF	TGTGCCAGCAGCCATCCAGGTTATGGGCCCCAGCATTTT